Presented here are 30 T cell receptor beta chains from one specimen sequenced in a study of cytomegalovirus exposure and HLA in healthy donors. The protocol was immunoSEQ multiplex PCR, while the TCRdb copy is restricted to in-frame clones and leaves out a portion. The profile covers roughly 130,000 clones, with approximately 91% appearing a single time and 1.4% to 1.5% taken by the ten largest. Sequencing was performed on PBMCs. The receptor source for this set is a man aged 25-45 years in good health and CMV-seronegative.

The V gene is TRBV5-1, the J gene TRBJ2-2; perhaps TRBD1 as D (5 bases). Germline CDR1 is SGHRS and CDR2 is YFSETQ. The CDR3 loop spans 16 amino acids. Trimming shortened V by 4 bases and J by 4 bases, and 17 bases separated the two germline ends. In nucleotides, the CDR3 is TGCGCCAGCAGCGCCCGGGCGCAGGGAACCACCGGGGAGCTGTTTTTT. Translation: CASSARAQGTTGELFF.

V usage is TRBV28 and J usage is TRBJ2-7; 7 bases line up with TRBD1. The CDR3 loop spans 13 amino acids. The V segment lost 6 bases and the J segment 7 bases; nucleotides outside the gene matches: 9. CDR1 is MDHEN, CDR2 SYDVKM, per germline. The CDR3 DNA is TGTGCCAGCAGCCTCGGGACAGTGGAAGAGCAGTACTTC. Translating it yields CASSLGTVEEQYF.

The chain combines TRBV18 with TRBJ2-5, with unresolved D. The CDR3 has 13 amino acids. Germline V gene sequence: CDR1 KGHSH, CDR2 LQKENI. Trimming took off 4 bases at V and 5 bases at J, with 11 bases between the two ends. The DNA of the CDR3 is TGTGCCAGCTCACGAACACCCCAGGAGACCCAGTACTTC. It is translated as CASSRTPQETQYF.

The V call is TRBV7-2, the J call TRBJ2-5; D is possibly TRBD1 (5 bases). The CDR3 extends over 14 amino acids. Germline loops: CDR1 SGHTA, CDR2 FQGNSA. V was clipped by 4 bases and J by 5 bases, with 14 bases between them. CDR3 DNA: TGTGCCAGCAGCTCGAACCCAGGGTGGGAGACCCAGTACTTC. Translated: CASSSNPGWETQYF. The whole variable domain, filled in from reference TRBV7-2 and TRBJ2-5, reads GAGVSQSPSNKVTEKGKDVELRCDPISGHTALYWYRQSLGQGLEFLIYFQGNSAPDKSGLPSDRFSAERTGGSVSTLTIQRTQQEDSAVYLCASSSNPGWETQYFGPGTRLLVL.

The V gene is TRBV6-1, the J gene TRBJ1-2; D may be TRBD1 (6 bases). CDR1 is MNHNS, CDR2 SASEGT, per germline. CDR3 size: 13 residues. With 8 bases removed from V and 4 bases from J, the gap between germline ends came to 14 bases. The CDR3 reads CASDWAGVYGYTF. The CDR3 nucleotides are TGTGCCAGCGATTGGGCAGGGGTCTATGGCTACACCTTC.

Here the CDR3 reads CASSLAPMGSTDTQYF. The CDR3 DNA reads TGTGCCAGCAGCTTAGCTCCCATGGGCAGCACAGATACGCAGTATTTT. The chain combines TRBV7-9 with TRBJ2-3; D uncertain. V was trimmed by 0 bases and J by 0 bases, leaving 10 bases between them. The CDR3 runs to 16 residues. CDR1 SEHNR and CDR2 FQNEAQ come from the germline V gene (reference sequence).

The chain is built from TRBV20-1 and TRBJ1-1, with D maybe TRBD1 (5 bases). This CDR3 comprises 11 residues. CDR1 and CDR2 from the germline V gene are DFQATT and SNEGSKA (reference sequence). The V end was cut by 6 bases, the J end by 11 bases, with 16 bases between. The CDR3 DNA reads as TGCAGTGCCCGGTGGGGGGAATCGGCTTTCTTT. Its translation: CSARWGESAFF.

The chain links TRBV18 to TRBJ2-1; the D gene is possibly TRBD1 (7 bases). This CDR3 has 16 amino acids. CDR1 is KGHSH, CDR2 LQKENI, per germline. The V gene lost 5 bases and the J gene lost 3 bases, with 17 bases spanning the gap. CDR3 sequence reads: CASSKSGRGDYNEQFF. The CDR3 DNA sequence: TGTGCCAGCTCAAAGTCCGGCAGGGGGGACTACAATGAGCAGTTCTTC.

V usage is TRBV5-1 and J usage is TRBJ2-7; D is unresolved. V was cut by 2 bases and J by 5 bases, with 8 bases left in between. The CDR3 spans 12 residues. Looked up from germline, CDR1 is SGHRS and CDR2 is YFSETQ. CDR3 region: CASSFSGDEQYF. The CDR3 nucleotides are TGCGCCAGCAGCTTTTCCGGTGACGAGCAGTACTTC.

The chain carries TRBV6-5 and TRBJ1-1; a weak D match, TRBD1 (5 bases). The germline gives CDR1 MNHEY, CDR2 SVGAGI. The length of the CDR3 is 14 residues. With 4 bases removed from V and 1 base from J, the gap between germline ends came to 10 bases. CDR3 coding DNA: TGTGCCAGCAGTTCACAGACAGAGAACACTGAAGCTTTCTTT. It is translated as CASSSQTENTEAFF.

The chain combines TRBV7-2 with TRBJ2-7, with 7 bases identical to TRBD1. V lost 5 bases to trimming and J lost 2 bases; unmatched junction nucleotides: 12. CDR1 SGHTA and CDR2 FQGNSA come from the germline V gene. This CDR3 contains 16 residues. For the CDR3, the DNA is TGTGCCAGCAGCCACTTAATTTGGGACAGCGCCTACGAGCAGTACTTC. It is translated as CASSHLIWDSAYEQYF.

This chain joins TRBV29-1 and TRBJ1-3; TRBD1 is a possible D gene (5 bases). This CDR3 spans 15 amino acids. V lost 0 bases to trimming and J lost 3 bases, with 12 bases between them. Germline assignment: CDR1 SQVTM and CDR2 ANQGSEA. For the CDR3, the DNA is TGCAGCGTTGAAGATCGCGAGACAGTTGGAAACACCATATATTTT. Translated, it gives CSVEDRETVGNTIYF.

The chain joins TRBV12-5 to TRBJ1-5, with D unresolved. Per the germline V gene, CDR1 is LGHNT and CDR2 is FRNRAP. CDR3 length: 14 residues. V lost 3 bases to trimming and J lost 9 bases, with 15 bases between them. In DNA, the CDR3 is TGTGCTAGTGGTTTAGGAGCCGGCGTTACGCCCCAGCATTTT. Encoded protein: CASGLGAGVTPQHF.

The chain has TRBV28 and TRBJ2-3, with TRBD1 matching 8 bases. This CDR3 has 14 residues. CDR1 is MDHEN and CDR2 is SYDVKM in the germline V gene. V shed 4 bases, J shed 3 bases, and the junction held 3 bases outside the gene matches. The CDR3: CASSSRGLTDTQYF. CDR3 nucleotides: TGTGCCAGCAGTTCCAGGGGGCTTACAGATACGCAGTATTTT.

The rearrangement uses TRBV10-2 and TRBJ1-4; 7 positions match TRBD1. CDR1 and CDR2 (germline): WSHSY, SAAADI. CDR3 length equals 16 residues. The J segment lost 6 bases and the V segment lost 6 bases, leaving 13 bases of the junction unmatched. The CDR3 DNA reads as TGCGCCAGCAGACCCACAGGGGTCTCACCTGATGAAAAACTGTTTTTT. It codes for CASRPTGVSPDEKLFF.

The CDR3 DNA sequence: TGTGCCAGCAGTGAAGTCAGTACTAGCGGGAGTTACATTCAGTACTTC. It yields the protein CASSEVSTSGSYIQYF. V is TRBV6-1 and J is TRBJ2-4; 11 positions agree with TRBD2. From germline, CDR1 is MNHNS and CDR2 SASEGT. The CDR3 runs to 16 residues. The V gene end was trimmed by 1 base and the J gene end by 8 bases; junction bases not matched to a gene: 7.

This clone was seen a few times. The V and J genes are TRBV4-1 and TRBJ1-2, with 9 bases identical to TRBD1. In germline, CDR1 is MGHRA, CDR2 YSYEKL. The CDR3 is made up of 16 amino acids. V was clipped by 4 bases and J by 8 bases; unmatched bases: 14. For the CDR3, the DNA is TGCGCCAGCAGCCGAGGACAGGGGCAACCGGGTGGGGGCTACACCTTC. It yields the protein CASSRGQGQPGGGYTF.

The rearrangement joins TRBV27 to TRBJ1-5, with unresolved D. Germline-derived CDR1 and CDR2 are MNHEY and SMNVEV (reference sequence). CDR3 length: 14 residues. V was shortened by 2 bases and J by 4 bases, with 9 bases between the two germline ends. The CDR3 coding sequence is TGTGCCAGCAGTTTAAGTCCGGGAAATCAGCCCCAGCATTTT. It yields the protein CASSLSPGNQPQHF.

The chain employs TRBV10-3 and TRBJ1-3; a weak D match, TRBD1 (5 bases). Trimming removed 5 bases at V and 0 bases at J, with 11 bases between. CDR3 length: 15 amino acids. Germline CDR1 is ENHRY and CDR2 is SYGVKD. CDR3 sequence: CAISLTGVSGNTIYF. CDR3 nucleotides: TGTGCCATCAGTCTTACAGGAGTCTCTGGAAACACCATATATTTT.

The V and J genes are TRBV9 and TRBJ1-2; 12 bases line up with TRBD1. This CDR3 spans 15 amino acids. Germline V lookup: CDR1 SGDLS, CDR2 YYNGEE. Germline trimming cut 7 bases from V and 5 bases from J; bases unmatched to any gene: 9. CDR3 sequence (DNA): TGTGCCAGCGGGACAGGGGGCGATATATGGTATGGCTACACCTTC. Translated: CASGTGGDIWYGYTF.

The V gene is TRBV5-1, the J gene TRBJ2-1; D call uncertain. This CDR3 is 16 amino acids long. Looked up from germline, CDR1 is SGHRS and CDR2 is YFSETQ. The V gene lost 0 bases and the J gene lost 5 bases, with 15 bases spanning the gap. In nucleotides, the CDR3 is TGCGCCAGCAGCTTGGCCCCATCCATAGGAGACAATGAGCAGTTCTTC. It encodes CASSLAPSIGDNEQFF.

The genes are TRBV25-1 and TRBJ2-2, with D unresolved. CDR1 and CDR2 from the germline V gene are MGHDK and SYGVNS. Trimming shortened V by 2 bases and J by 0 bases, and 10 bases separated the two germline ends. The CDR3 is 16 residues long. The CDR3 DNA sequence: TGTGCCAGCAGTGAAGTTACAGCTCCGAACACCGGGGAGCTGTTTTTT. Residues: CASSEVTAPNTGELFF.

This sequence joins TRBV15 and TRBJ2-7; D may be TRBD2 (5 bases). V gave up 0 bases and J gave up 3 bases, with 15 bases separating them. Germline CDR1 LNHNV, CDR2 YYDKDF (reference sequence). CDR3 length equals 16 residues. CDR3: CATSRDPTRAHYEQYF. CDR3 nucleotide sequence: TGTGCCACCAGCAGAGATCCGACGCGGGCCCACTACGAGCAGTACTTC.

This rearrangement joins TRBV5-1 to TRBJ2-1; 11 positions match TRBD2. Germline lookup yields CDR1 SGHRS and CDR2 YFSETQ. The V gene end was trimmed by 1 base and the J gene end by 0 bases; junction bases not matched to a gene: 3. The CDR3 is 17 residues long. The CDR3 reads CASSLPGLAGSYNEQFF. The DNA of the CDR3 is TGCGCCAGCAGCTTGCCCGGACTAGCGGGCTCCTACAATGAGCAGTTCTTC.

The chain recombines TRBV13 with TRBJ2-7; no clear D. V was shortened by 0 bases and J by 3 bases, with 9 bases between the two germline ends. From germline, CDR1 is PRHDT and CDR2 FYEKMQ (reference sequence). The CDR3 sequence is 14 residues long. Here the CDR3 reads CASSLGPVVYEQYF. The CDR3 DNA sequence: TGTGCCAGCAGCTTAGGGCCGGTGGTCTACGAGCAGTACTTC.

This clone was seen a few times. The chain carries TRBV6-1 and TRBJ1-3; unclear D gene. Germline loops: CDR1 MNHNS, CDR2 SASEGT. The CDR3 extends over 14 amino acids. The germline V and J ends were trimmed by 9 bases and 2 bases, with 14 bases remaining between them. For the CDR3, the DNA is TGTGCCAGTTTAACCCACTACACTGGAAACACCATATATTTT. As protein: CASLTHYTGNTIYF.

This chain connects TRBV6-1 to TRBJ2-7, with D unresolved. Trimming shortened V by 3 bases and J by 0 bases, and 12 bases separated the two germline ends. Germline CDR1 and CDR2: MNHNS and SASEGT. CDR3 length equals 15 residues. CDR3 in DNA: TGTGCCAGCAGTGATCTCGGGTACATCTCCTACGAGCAGTACTTC. Encoded protein: CASSDLGYISYEQYF.

The CDR3 coding sequence is TGTGCCAGCAGCCGGAAACAGGGGGCGCGCCCCGGGGAGCTGTTTTTT. Translated, it gives CASSRKQGARPGELFF. The chain couples TRBV7-2 to TRBJ2-2, with TRBD1 matching over 9 bases. Germline V gene lookup returns CDR1 SGHTA and CDR2 FQGNSA. After removal of 5 bases from V and 6 bases from J, the junction contained 10 bases not matched to a gene. The CDR3 runs 16 residues.

The chain recombines TRBV7-3 with TRBJ2-2, with 9 positions matching TRBD1. The germline V gene encodes CDR1 SGHTA and CDR2 FQGTGA. The CDR3 contains 15 residues. V lost 4 bases and J lost 4; bases outside the gene matches: 4. CDR3 amino acids: CASSWTGDGTGELFF. Here the CDR3 DNA reads TGTGCCAGCAGCTGGACAGGGGATGGCACCGGGGAGCTGTTTTTT.

This clone occurred a few times. The rearrangement joins TRBV30 to TRBJ1-2; 8 bases are shared with TRBD1. J lost 6 bases, V lost 5 bases, and 8 bases had no gene match. The CDR3 covers 13 residues. CDR1 and CDR2 (germline): GTSNPN, SVGIG (reference sequence). CDR3 DNA: TGTGCCTGGGTCATCAGGGGGCTACATGGCTACACCTTC. As protein: CAWVIRGLHGYTF.